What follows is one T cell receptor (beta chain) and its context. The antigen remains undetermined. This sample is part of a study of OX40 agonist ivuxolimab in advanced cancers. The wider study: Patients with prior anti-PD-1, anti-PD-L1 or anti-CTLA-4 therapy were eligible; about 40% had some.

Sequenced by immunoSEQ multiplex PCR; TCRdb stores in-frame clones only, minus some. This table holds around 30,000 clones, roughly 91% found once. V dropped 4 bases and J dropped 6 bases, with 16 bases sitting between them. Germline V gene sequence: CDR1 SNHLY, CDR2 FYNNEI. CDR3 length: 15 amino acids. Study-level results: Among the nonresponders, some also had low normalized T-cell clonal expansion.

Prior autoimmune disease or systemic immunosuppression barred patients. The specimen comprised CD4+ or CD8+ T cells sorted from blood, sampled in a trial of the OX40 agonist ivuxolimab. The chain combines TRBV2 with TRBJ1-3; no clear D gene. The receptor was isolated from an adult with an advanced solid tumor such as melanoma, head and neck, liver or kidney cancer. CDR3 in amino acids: CASSVSRYLSNTIYF. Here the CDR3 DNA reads TGTGCCAGCAGTGTGTCGCGATACCTCTCAAACACCATATATTTT.